The T cell receptor beta chain under discussion was sequenced for a study of cytomegalovirus exposure and HLA in healthy donors. General study points: The authors reported that TCR beta sequences could predict HLA-A and HLA-B alleles. These predictions were accurate for most subjects in the first cohort.

About this clone itself: The antigen is undetermined.

60 Vbeta and 13 Jbeta primers were used in PCR. Assay used: immunoSEQ multiplex PCR; TCRdb lists only in-frame clones, some missing. The sample lists 75,000 to 95,000 clones; nearly 70% were seen once. CDR1 and CDR2 (germline): SGHVS, FQNEAQ. Losses at the gene ends were 4 bases for V and 0 bases for J; bases not matched to a gene: 6. This CDR3 is built from 16 residues. The clonotype was recovered from a man aged 50 or older in good health and CMV-seronegative. Material: PBMCs. The chain couples TRBV7-8 to TRBJ1-5; TRBD1 aligns across 7 bases. CDR3 sequence reads: CASSSPTGSSNQPQHF. CDR3 nucleotides: TGTGCCAGCAGCTCCCCGACAGGGTCTAGCAATCAGCCCCAGCATTTT.